The 10 T cell receptor beta chains below come from one sample, sequenced in a study of vaccination and CD4 T cells after COVID-19. Sequencing of cultured CD4+ T cell DNA used the Oncomine TCR Beta short-read assay. One entry per CDR3 protein results from TCRdb running MiXCR on the PCR reads. The top ten clones hold less than 20% of a sample with 25,000 to 30,000 distinct CDR3 sequences, approximately 66% of them seen once. Their recognized antigens are unknown. The treatment here: roughly ten-day PBMC culture with coronavirus spike peptide pools or control peptides (ViraFEST assay). The sample in question was CD4+ T cells from blood, cultured in vitro, obtained after SARS-CoV-2 vaccination. The origin of the receptors is a human donor who received a COVID-19 vaccine.

V gene TRBV25-1 combines with J gene TRBJ2-2; D uncertain. This CDR3 has 14 amino acids. V lost 4 bases to trimming and J lost 0 bases, with 6 bases between them. Germline lookup yields CDR1 MGHDK and CDR2 SYGVNS. The CDR3 DNA reads as TGTGCCAGCAGTGTGACACCGAACACCGGGGAGCTGTTTTTT. As protein: CASSVTPNTGELFF.

The genes are TRBV7-9 and TRBJ1-2; no clear D gene. Germline CDR1 and CDR2: SEHNR and FQNEAQ (reference sequence). The CDR3 contains 13 residues. Trimming removed 3 bases at V and 1 base at J, with 6 bases between. The CDR3 region is CASSFGVNYGYTF. The CDR3 bases are TGTGCCAGCAGCTTCGGGGTTAACTATGGCTACACCTTC.

V gene TRBV29-1 combines with J gene TRBJ2-3, with 7 bases matching TRBD1. The CDR3 runs 13 residues. J lost 1 base, V lost 6 bases, and 4 bases had no gene match. Germline CDR1 and CDR2: SQVTM and ANQGSEA. Written as DNA, the CDR3 is TGCAGCGTCAGACAGGGTGGCACAGATACGCAGTATTTT. Translated: CSVRQGGTDTQYF.

V is TRBV30 and J is TRBJ1-2; no reliable D call. The CDR3 sequence is 12 residues long. Trimming stripped 0 bases from V and 11 bases from J, with 13 bases between. Germline V gives CDR1 GTSNPN, CDR2 SVGIG (reference sequence). This chain's CDR3 is CAWSVTLDGYTF. The CDR3 nucleotides read TGTGCCTGGAGTGTGACTCTCGACGGTTACACCTTC.

This clonotype was found a few times. This chain links TRBV5-5 with TRBJ1-1; D is possibly TRBD1 (6 bases). This CDR3 is built from 16 residues. The germline V and J ends were trimmed by 1 base and 3 bases, with 16 bases remaining between them. From germline, CDR1 is SGHKS and CDR2 YYEKEE (reference sequence). The DNA of the CDR3 is TGTGCCAGCAGCTTGATTACGGGGTGGGGGCACACTGAAGCTTTCTTT. Its translation: CASSLITGWGHTEAFF.

This clonotype was counted only a few times. The gene calls are TRBV6-1 and TRBJ2-2; unclear D gene. Trimming cost V 6 bases and J 5 bases, with 7 bases left between them. CDR1 is MNHNS and CDR2 is SASEGT in the germline V gene. The CDR3 is made up of 12 amino acids. The CDR3 region has the DNA TGTGCCAGCAGGCAGAGGACCGGGGAGCTGTTTTTT. The encoded protein is CASRQRTGELFF.

This clonotype came up a few times. The chain links TRBV30 to TRBJ2-1, with 8 bases matching TRBD2. Germline CDR1 GTSNPN, CDR2 SVGIG (reference sequence). This CDR3 has 18 amino acids. After removal of 0 bases from V and 6 bases from J, the junction contained 16 bases not matched to a gene. The CDR3 loop is CAWSVPPYGGALLNEQFF. CDR3 sequence (DNA): TGTGCCTGGAGTGTCCCTCCATACGGGGGGGCCCTGCTCAATGAGCAGTTCTTC.

The chain uses TRBV10-2 and TRBJ2-7; D perhaps matches TRBD1 (6 bases). CDR1 and CDR2 (germline): WSHSY, SAAADI. The CDR3 sequence is 14 residues long. V was trimmed by 7 bases and J by 6 bases, leaving 19 bases between them. The CDR3 DNA reads as TGCGCCAGCACCCCTGGGGGCAGGGGATCCGAGCAGTACTTC. Translated, it gives CASTPGGRGSEQYF.

The chain couples TRBV7-2 to TRBJ2-3, with D perhaps matching TRBD2 (7 bases). Germline assignment: CDR1 SGHTA and CDR2 FQGNSA. This CDR3 is 14 amino acids long. Trimming removed 2 bases from V and 6 bases from J, with 12 bases in between. The CDR3, as DNA: TGTGCCAGCAGCTTAATCGGGGGGCAGGATACGCAGTATTTT. The encoded protein is CASSLIGGQDTQYF.

The chain employs TRBV27 and TRBJ1-2; D might be TRBD1 (5 bases). CDR3 size: 12 residues. Trimming took off 6 bases at V and 8 bases at J, with 13 bases between the two ends. In germline, CDR1 is MNHEY, CDR2 SMNVEV (reference sequence). As DNA, the CDR3 is TGTGCCAGCAGGTCCGAGGGGTACGGCTACACCTTC. Protein product: CASRSEGYGYTF.